The rows below give T cell receptor beta chains drawn from one sample of a study of response to subunit inactivated influenza vaccine. MiXCR, run by TCRdb on the RT-PCR reads, gives a single entry per CDR3 protein. The table includes around 250,000 distinct CDR3 sequences, less than 15% detected once. The material sequenced was non-naive T cells sorted from PBMCs, taken around two weeks before vaccination. These receptors came from a man aged 50 or older who received an inactivated influenza vaccine. The CDR3 runs from the conserved cysteine through the conserved F or W. A D gene is named only where the DNA matches it firmly. Some rows have no size entry. The others give once, few or many, or a class for an expanded clone.

d_call	j_call	clone_size	v_call	cdr3_aa	cdr3_nt
-	TRBJ2-3	few	TRBV7-2	CASSPRSGTQYF	TGTGCCAGCAGTCCTAGATCGGGTACGCAGTATTTT
TRBD1	TRBJ1-5	-	TRBV5-5	CASSFFPDREVDQPQHF	TGTGCCAGCAGCTTTTTTCCCGACAGGGAGGTAGATCAGCCCCAGCATTTT
-	TRBJ2-7	many	TRBV7-2	CASSLRFGEQYF	-
TRBD1	TRBJ2-1	-	TRBV27	CASGRGNEQFF	TGTGCCAGCGGCAGGGGGAATGAGCAGTTCTTC
-	TRBJ1-2	-	TRBV6-1	CASRRGANYGYTF	TGTGCCAGCAGAAGGGGCGCAAACTATGGCTACACCTTC
-	TRBJ2-1	few	TRBV7-2	CASSDSTANEQFF	TGTGCCAGCAGCGACTCGACAGCGAATGAGCAGTTCTTC
-	TRBJ2-1	few	TRBV24-1	CATSDWGALGYEQFF	TGTGCCACCAGTGATTGGGGAGCGCTCGGTTATGAGCAGTTCTTC
TRBD2	TRBJ2-3	many	TRBV12-3/TRBV12-4	CASSFSGSGNTQYF	TGTGCCAGCAGTTTTAGCGGGAGTGGAAATACGCAGTATTTT
-	TRBJ1-2	few	TRBV29-1	CSVATGTDYGYTF	TGCAGCGTAGCGACAGGAACCGACTATGGCTACACCTTC
-	TRBJ2-4	few	TRBV20-1	CSANPGHGKNIQYF	TGCAGTGCCAACCCGGGACATGGGAAAAACATTCAGTACTTC
-	TRBJ2-1	few	TRBV18	CASSPNTYNEQFF	TGTGCCAGCTCACCGAACACCTACAATGAGCAGTTCTTC
TRBD1	TRBJ2-7	-	TRBV12-3/TRBV12-4	CASSRGTGGYEQYF	TGTGCCAGCAGTCGGGGGACAGGGGGCTACGAGCAGTACTTC
TRBD1	TRBJ2-5	few	TRBV29-1	CSVMKTGETQYF	TGCAGCGTTATGAAGACAGGGGAGACCCAGTACTTC
-	TRBJ1-1	-	TRBV6-5	CASSYSLMGAGAFF	TGTGCCAGCAGTTACTCCCTCATGGGGGCAGGAGCTTTCTTT
-	TRBJ2-4	few	TRBV4-1	CASSQYGSGPTRNIQYF	TGCGCCAGCAGCCAATACGGGTCGGGACCCACCCGAAACATTCAGTACTTC
-	TRBJ2-3	-	TRBV11-2	CASSRVLWDTQYF	TGTGCCAGCAGTAGGGTCCTTTGGGATACGCAGTATTTT
TRBD1	TRBJ2-1	-	TRBV27	CASSTKTGVPYNEQFF	TGTGCCAGCAGTACCAAGACAGGGGTCCCCTACAATGAGCAGTTCTTC
TRBD1	TRBJ2-1	few	TRBV27	CASSLGAGGSYEQFF	TGTGCCAGCAGTTTAGGGGCAGGGGGCAGCTATGAGCAGTTCTTC
-	TRBJ1-3	few	TRBV18	CASSLLGLGGNTICF	TGTGCCAGCTCTCTCCTAGGGCTCGGAGGAAACACCATATGTTTT
TRBD2	TRBJ2-1	few	TRBV6-1	CASRGLAGNNEQFF	TGTGCCAGCCGGGGACTAGCGGGAAACAATGAGCAGTTCTTC
TRBD1	TRBJ2-1	-	TRBV9	CASSPVTGGNEQFF	TGTGCCAGCAGCCCCGTGACAGGGGGCAATGAGCAGTTCTTC
-	TRBJ1-2	few	TRBV12-3/TRBV12-4	CASRSGSLGYGYTF	TGTGCCAGCAGATCCGGGTCCCTCGGCTATGGCTACACCTTC
TRBD2	TRBJ2-2	-	TRBV6-2/TRBV6-3	CASSYYAGANTGELFF	TGTGCCAGCAGTTACTACGCGGGGGCGAACACCGGGGAGCTGTTTTTT
TRBD1	TRBJ1-2	many	TRBV6-1	CASTETGKGGYTF	TGTGCCAGCACCGAGACAGGGAAAGGTGGCTACACCTTC
-	TRBJ2-7	few	TRBV15	CATSSPGAVSYEQYF	TGTGCCACCAGCTCCCCGGGAGCAGTCTCCTACGAGCAGTACTTC
-	TRBJ2-1	few	TRBV7-2	CASRSNRGGKNEQFF	TGTGCCAGCAGATCAAATAGGGGGGGCAAGAATGAGCAGTTCTTC
-	TRBJ1-2	-	TRBV28	CASSLWGGGRNYGYTF	TGTGCCAGCAGTTTATGGGGAGGGGGGAGGAACTATGGCTACACCTTC
TRBD1	TRBJ1-4	-	TRBV7-6	CASSQPQGKLFF	TGTGCCAGCAGCCAGCCACAGGGGAAACTGTTTTTT
-	TRBJ2-7	many	TRBV12-3/TRBV12-4	CASSNRSGRTYEQYF	TGTGCCAGCAGTAACCGATCGGGACGAACCTACGAGCAGTACTTC
TRBD1	TRBJ2-7	-	TRBV18	CASSPNDRGSYEQYF	TGTGCCAGCTCACCCAATGACAGGGGATCTTACGAGCAGTACTTC
-	TRBJ1-1	-	TRBV5-4	CASSLGRDKRNTEAFF	TGTGCCAGCAGCTTGGGCAGGGACAAAAGGAACACTGAAGCTTTCTTT
TRBD1	TRBJ2-2	few	TRBV7-2	CASSRQGPDGELFF	TGTGCCAGCAGCAGACAGGGACCCGACGGGGAGCTGTTTTTT
-	TRBJ2-1	-	TRBV6-2/TRBV6-3	CASSYSWYNVQFF	TGTGCCAGCAGTTACTCGTGGTACAATGTGCAGTTCTTC
TRBD2	TRBJ2-4	-	TRBV11-2	CASSSGTRTSGSKNIQYF	TGTGCCAGCAGCTCCGGAACGCGGACTAGCGGGTCCAAAAACATTCAGTACTTC
-	TRBJ2-7	few	TRBV20-1	CSARDPRGGSYEQYF	TGCAGTGCTAGAGACCCCAGGGGGGGATCCTACGAGCAGTACTTC
-	TRBJ2-1	-	TRBV28	CASSFIAGRQFF	TGTGCCAGCAGTTTTATTGCGGGACGGCAGTTCTTC
TRBD1	TRBJ2-7	few	TRBV14	CASSQDWDSLYEQYF	TGTGCCAGCAGCCAAGATTGGGACAGCCTCTACGAGCAGTACTTC
TRBD2	TRBJ2-1	many	TRBV4-2	CASSHLAGGVNEQFF	TGTGCCAGCAGCCACTTAGCGGGAGGGGTAAATGAGCAGTTCTTC
TRBD2	TRBJ2-3	few	TRBV12-3/TRBV12-4	CASRGLAGASDTQYF	TGTGCCAGCAGAGGACTAGCGGGGGCCTCAGATACGCAGTATTTT
TRBD2	TRBJ2-2	few	TRBV20-1	CSAKRASGGAGGELFF	TGCAGTGCTAAAAGGGCTAGCGGGGGGGCCGGCGGGGAGCTGTTTTTT
TRBD1	TRBJ2-7	few	TRBV11-3	CASSARTGWQQHF	TGTGCCAGCAGCGCACGGACAGGGTGGCAGCAGCACTTC
TRBD2	TRBJ2-7	few	TRBV20-1	CSAGKGLGGPYEQYF	TGCAGTGCTGGAAAGGGACTAGGGGGGCCCTACGAGCAGTACTTC
-	TRBJ2-1	-	TRBV4-1	CASSQDPSYNEQFF	TGCGCCAGCAGCCAAGATCCCTCCTACAATGAGCAGTTCTTC
-	TRBJ2-3	once	TRBV7-6	CAGSPSTDTQYF	TGTGCCGGCAGCCCTTCCACAGATACGCAGTATTTT
-	TRBJ2-1	many	TRBV24-1	CATSAPGQQNEQFF	TGTGCCACCAGTGCCCCCGGCCAGCAGAATGAGCAGTTCTTC
-	TRBJ2-5	many	TRBV7-9	CASSFSEFRGETQYF	TGTGCCAGCAGCTTTAGCGAGTTTCGAGGGGAGACCCAGTACTTC
TRBD1	TRBJ1-1	-	TRBV5-1	CASSLGPGTGWGNTEAFF	TGCGCCAGCAGCTTGGGACCCGGGACAGGGTGGGGGAACACTGAAGCTTTCTTT
-	TRBJ2-7	-	TRBV10-3	CAITTGSSYEQYF	TGTGCCATAACGACGGGGAGCTCCTACGAGCAGTACTTC
TRBD2	TRBJ2-1	-	TRBV10-3	CAISESIAGSSYNEQFF	TGTGCCATCAGTGAGTCGATAGCGGGAAGCTCCTACAATGAGCAGTTCTTC
-	TRBJ1-2	few	TRBV12-3/TRBV12-4	CASSFQTLADGYTF	TGTGCCAGCAGTTTCCAGACACTGGCCGATGGCTACACCTTC